Shown below are 5 T cell receptor beta chains from a single sample sequenced in a study of T cells after yellow fever vaccination. TCRdb fed the 5' RACE reads into MiXCR, producing one record per CDR3 protein. The repertoire has some 290,000 distinct CDR3 sequences, roughly a tenth of them found once; the top ten carry over 3%. The source material was CD4+ T cells sorted from PBMCs, sampled 45 days after the yellow fever booster vaccination. The receptors here all came from a man aged 18 to 30 who received the YFV17D yellow fever vaccine.

This clonotype has more than one count but fewer than ten. This rearrangement joins TRBV25-1 to TRBJ1-1; tentatively, D is TRBD1 (5 bases). CDR1 and CDR2 (germline): MGHDK, SYGVNS. This CDR3 is built from 16 residues. The V gene lost 2 bases and the J gene lost 4 bases, with 17 bases spanning the gap. CDR3: CASSEILREGSTEAFF. The CDR3 nucleotides read TGTGCCAGCAGTGAAATCCTCAGGGAGGGGAGCACTGAAGCTTTCTTT.

CDR3 loop: CASSFLGQEAFF. The CDR3 nucleotides read TGTGCCAGCAGTTTTCTGGGACAGGAAGCTTTCTTT. V gene TRBV28 combines with J gene TRBJ1-1; TRBD1 aligns across 7 bases. Germline values: CDR1 MDHEN, CDR2 SYDVKM. V lost 3 bases and J lost 8; bases outside the gene matches: 3. The CDR3 covers 12 residues.

The V and J genes are TRBV19 and TRBJ1-2; D is unclear. The germline V gene encodes CDR1 LNHDA and CDR2 SQIVND (reference sequence). The CDR3 spans 16 residues. V was trimmed by 4 bases and J by 2 bases, leaving 17 bases between them. The CDR3 reads CASSSGGAGRNYGYTF. The CDR3 nucleotides read TGTGCCAGTAGTAGCGGCGGAGCGGGCAGGAACTATGGCTACACCTTC.

This clonotype was seen more than once but under ten times. The chain has TRBV11-1 and TRBJ1-1; weak D call: TRBD1 (6 bases). Germline V gene sequence: CDR1 SGHAT, CDR2 FQDESV (reference sequence). The CDR3 consists of 14 residues. V was clipped by 1 base and J by 7 bases, with 13 bases between them. In DNA, the CDR3 is TGTGCCAGCAGCTTAGTAGGGGGATCGGGTGAAGCTTTCTTT. It codes for CASSLVGGSGEAFF.

This clonotype occurred many times. The rearrangement links TRBV7-2 to TRBJ2-1, with D perhaps matching TRBD2 (6 bases). With 5 bases removed from V and 9 bases from J, the gap between germline ends came to 11 bases. Germline V CDR1 and CDR2: SGHTA, FQGNSA. The CDR3 contains 12 residues. CDR3 residues: CASSPFGGEQFF. CDR3 nucleotide sequence: TGTGCCAGCAGCCCATTCGGGGGTGAGCAGTTCTTC.